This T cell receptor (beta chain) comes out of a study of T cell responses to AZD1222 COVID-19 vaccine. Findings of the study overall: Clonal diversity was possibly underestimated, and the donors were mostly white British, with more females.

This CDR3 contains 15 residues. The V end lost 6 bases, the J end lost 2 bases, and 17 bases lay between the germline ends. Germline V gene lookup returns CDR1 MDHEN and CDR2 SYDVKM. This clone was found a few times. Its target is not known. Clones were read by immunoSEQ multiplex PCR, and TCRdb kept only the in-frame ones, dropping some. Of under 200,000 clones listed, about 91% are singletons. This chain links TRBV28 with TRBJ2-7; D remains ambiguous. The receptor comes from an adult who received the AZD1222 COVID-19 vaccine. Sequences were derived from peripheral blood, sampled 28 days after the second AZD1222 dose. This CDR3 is CASRGRPTAAYEQYF. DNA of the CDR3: TGTGCCAGCAGGGGAAGGCCGACCGCCGCCTACGAGCAGTACTTC.